The rows below give T cell receptor beta chains drawn from one sample of a study of persistence of HIV-infected CD4 T cells. Data came from immunoSEQ multiplex PCR; TCRdb stores just in-frame clones and leaves some out. Of around 60,000 clones in the sample, over 60% are singletons; the top ten hold 1.5% to 2%. These receptors lack a known antigen. Source: CD4+ T cells sorted from PBMCs after approximately 20-hour stimulation, taken from a patient who received antiretroviral therapy. The receptor set was obtained from an adult man with HIV who was CMV-seropositive. The CDR3 runs from the conserved cysteine through the conserved F or W. A D gene is named only where the DNA matches it firmly. Only part of the rows carry a size: once, few, many, or a class if the clone is expanded.

>-|13|TRBJ1-2|-|TRBV7-9
TGTGCCAGCAGCTTAGGAGGGGACTATGGCTACACCTTC
CASSLGGDYGYTF
>-|16|TRBJ1-5|TRBD1|TRBV5-1
TGCGCCAGCAGCCCGGGGGACAGGGGTGGCAATCAGCCCCAGCATTTT
CASSPGDRGGNQPQHF
>-|14|TRBJ1-2|TRBD1|TRBV7-9
TGTGCCAGCAGCGAGGGACAGGGGAGCTATGGCTACACCTTC
CASSEGQGSYGYTF
>-|15|TRBJ2-1|-|TRBV6-5
TGTGCCAGCAGTTCCCGGCGGGTTTTATACAATGAGCAGTTCTTC
CASSSRRVLYNEQFF
>-|14|TRBJ2-3|TRBD1|TRBV6-5
TGTGCCAGCAGTTACAGGGGGCCCACAGATACGCAGTATTTT
CASSYRGPTDTQYF
>-|17|TRBJ2-6|TRBD1|TRBV5-5
TGTGCCAGCAGCTTATCCGGGACAGCCTCTGGGGCCAACGTCCTGACTTTC
CASSLSGTASGANVLTF
>-|15|TRBJ1-4|TRBD1|TRBV5-4
TGTGCCAGCAGCTTGACAGGGGCTGAGGGCGAAAAACTGTTTTTT
CASSLTGAEGEKLFF
>-|15|TRBJ2-1|-|TRBV27
TGTGCCAGCAGTTTGGGGCACATGGTCTACAATGAGCAGTTCTTC
CASSLGHMVYNEQFF
>-|14|TRBJ2-3|-|TRBV4-1
TGCGCCAGCAGCCAAGATCGTGTGGTCGATACGCAGTATTTT
CASSQDRVVDTQYF
>-|12|TRBJ1-3|-|TRBV14
TGTGCCAGCAGCCACTCTGGAAACACCATATATTTT
CASSHSGNTIYF
>-|14|TRBJ1-4|-|TRBV12-5
TGTGCTAGTGGTCCACCAGCAACTAATGAAAAACTGTTTTTT
CASGPPATNEKLFF
>once|16|TRBJ1-1|-|TRBV3-1/TRBV3-2
TGTGCCAGCAGCCCCCGGGACTCCTTGGGGAACACTGAAGCTTTCTTT
CASSPRDSLGNTEAFF
>-|15|TRBJ1-5|-|TRBV4-2
TGTGCCAGCAGCCCTTGGGGGGGGAGCAATCAGCCCCAGCATTTT
CASSPWGGSNQPQHF
>once|13|TRBJ1-4|-|TRBV2
TGTGCCAGCAAAACAACGGATCGAGAAAAACTGTTTTTT
CASKTTDREKLFF
>-|15|TRBJ1-6|-|TRBV6-5
TGTGCCAGCAGACGTTCTTCGGCCAGAAATTCACCCCTCCACTTT
CASRRSSARNSPLHF
>-|17|TRBJ2-7|-|TRBV4-1
TGCGCCAGCAGCCAAAAGTACGTAGAGGGGAGCTCCTACGAGCAGTACTTC
CASSQKYVEGSSYEQYF
>-|15|TRBJ1-2|-|TRBV7-2
TGTGCCAGCAGCTTAGGGGGCGACCCGGCCTATGGCTACACCTTC
CASSLGGDPAYGYTF
>-|13|TRBJ1-4|-|TRBV27
TGTGCCTCCCGATGGGAGTTAAATGAAAAACTGTTTTTT
CASRWELNEKLFF
>-|16|TRBJ2-5|TRBD2|TRBV7-2
TGTGCCAGCAGCTCCAGAGTAGCGGGGGGAGGGGAGACCCAGTACTTC
CASSSRVAGGGETQYF
>-|16|TRBJ2-1|TRBD2|TRBV6-2/TRBV6-3
TGTGCCAGCAGTACTAGCGGGGTCTTTAACTACAATGAGCAGTTCTTC
CASSTSGVFNYNEQFF
>-|17|TRBJ1-3|TRBD1|TRBV9
TGTGCCAGCAGCGTAGAGGCAGGGGGCGCGGATGGAAACACCATATATTTT
CASSVEAGGADGNTIYF
>-|11|TRBJ1-1|-|TRBV12-3/TRBV12-4
TGTGCCAGCAGTTTGGGGGGACGAGCTTTCTTT
CASSLGGRAFF
>-|13|TRBJ1-1|-|TRBV24-1
TGTGCCACCCCCCCAGCCTACTGCACTGAAGCTTTCTTT
CATPPAYCTEAFF
>-|15|TRBJ1-2|-|TRBV19
TGTGCCAGTAGTAAAAGGACACCTACTAACTATGGCTACACCTTC
CASSKRTPTNYGYTF
>-|15|TRBJ2-5|-|TRBV11-2
TGTGCCAGCAGCTTACAAATTGGCAGGGTGGAGACCCAGTACTTC
CASSLQIGRVETQYF
>-|16|TRBJ2-1|TRBD2|TRBV7-2
TGTGCCAGCAGCACACAATCTAGCGGAAGTTGGGCGGAGCAGTTCTTC
CASSTQSSGSWAEQFF
>-|13|TRBJ1-1|-|TRBV2
TGTGCCAGCAGTGAACACACCTACACTGAAGCTTTCTTT
CASSEHTYTEAFF
>-|14|TRBJ2-2|-|TRBV15
TGTGCCACCAGCAGAGTGCGAGGAATCGGGGAGCTGTTTTTT
CATSRVRGIGELFF
>-|16|TRBJ1-2|TRBD1|TRBV19
TGTGCCAGTACCCCGGGAGGGGCAGGGGGCCTGGGCGGCTACACCTTC
CASTPGGAGGLGGYTF
>-|11|TRBJ1-2|-|TRBV29-1
TGCAGCGTTGCAGTCAACTATGGCTACACCTTC
CSVAVNYGYTF
>-|16|TRBJ2-3|TRBD2|TRBV19
TGTGCCAGTAGTAGCGTAGGGCTAGCGGGGGGTGATACGCAGTATTTT
CASSSVGLAGGDTQYF
>-|18|TRBJ1-6|-|TRBV6-1
TGTGCCAGCAGTGAATGGGGTGTAGGGAGCTCCTATAATTCACCCCTCCACTTT
CASSEWGVGSSYNSPLHF
>-|12|TRBJ2-7|-|TRBV6-6
TGTGCCAGCAGTTCACCAGGGTTCGAGCAGTACTTC
CASSSPGFEQYF
>few|13|TRBJ1-1|-|TRBV3-1/TRBV3-2
TGTGCCAGCAGCCAAGTGAAGAACACTGAAGCTTTCTTT
CASSQVKNTEAFF
>-|15|TRBJ1-2|-|TRBV25-1
TGTGCCAGCAGTCCTCCCCTCCCAAGGGACTATGGCTACACCTTC
CASSPPLPRDYGYTF
>-|15|TRBJ1-2|-|TRBV3-1/TRBV3-2
TGTGCCAGCAGCCTACTAGCCGGGCGCCACTATGGCTACACCTTC
CASSLLAGRHYGYTF
>-|14|TRBJ2-3|-|TRBV24-1
TGTGCCACCAGTGTGGGGGGGGCGACAGATACGCAGTATTTT
CATSVGGATDTQYF
>once|15|TRBJ2-7|TRBD1|TRBV19
TGTGCCAGTAGTATTGCAGGGACAGGCGCCTACGAGCAGTACTTC
CASSIAGTGAYEQYF
>once|13|TRBJ1-1|-|TRBV12-3/TRBV12-4
TGTGCCAGCAGCGCCGGGGCGGGCCCTGAAGCTTTCTTT
CASSAGAGPEAFF
>-|16|TRBJ2-7|TRBD1|TRBV5-1
TGCGCCAGCAGCCCTAACACCGGGACAGGGCGCTACGAGCAGTACTTC
CASSPNTGTGRYEQYF
>-|15|TRBJ2-7|-|TRBV24-1
TGTGCCACCAGTGATTCAAGGGGTTCGAGCTACGAGCAGTACTTC
CATSDSRGSSYEQYF
>-|14|TRBJ1-1|TRBD1|TRBV2
TGTGCCAGCAGTGCCCTTGGGACAGAATCTGAAGCTTTCTTT
CASSALGTESEAFF
>-|14|TRBJ1-6|-|TRBV5-1
TGCGCCAGCAGCCCCGGGGGGGGTAATTCACCCCTCCACTTT
CASSPGGGNSPLHF
>-|14|TRBJ1-1|-|TRBV20-1
TGCAGTGCTAGTGGGTTGGTGGGGGGCACTGAAGCTTTCTTT
CSASGLVGGTEAFF
>-|19|TRBJ1-4|TRBD1|TRBV11-3
TGTGCCAGCAGCTTAGATGAATGGCAGGGGGCTCGACTTAATGAAAAACTGTTTTTT
CASSLDEWQGARLNEKLFF
>-|15|TRBJ1-6|-|TRBV5-1
TGCGCCAGCAGCTTTGGGGCAGGGACGGGCTCACCCCTCCACTTT
CASSFGAGTGSPLHF